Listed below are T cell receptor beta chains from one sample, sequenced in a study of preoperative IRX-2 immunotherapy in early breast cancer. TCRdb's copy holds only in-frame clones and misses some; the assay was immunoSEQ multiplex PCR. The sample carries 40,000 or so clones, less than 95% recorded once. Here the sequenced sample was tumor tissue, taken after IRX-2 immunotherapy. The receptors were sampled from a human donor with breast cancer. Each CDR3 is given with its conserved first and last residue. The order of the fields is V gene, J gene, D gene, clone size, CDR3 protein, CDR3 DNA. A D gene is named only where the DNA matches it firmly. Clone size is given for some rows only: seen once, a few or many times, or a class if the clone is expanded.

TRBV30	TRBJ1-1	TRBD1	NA	CAWKTGAITEAFF	TGTGCCTGGAAAACAGGGGCGATCACTGAAGCTTTCTTT
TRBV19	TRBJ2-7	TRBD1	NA	CASMGERDRGNYEQYF	TGTGCCAGTATGGGAGAACGGGACAGGGGGAACTACGAGCAGTACTTC
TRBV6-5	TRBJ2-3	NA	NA	CASSYSGGARFYF	TGTGCCAGCAGTTACTCTGGGGGTGCCAGGTTTTATTTT
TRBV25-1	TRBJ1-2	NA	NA	CASREQGYGYTF	TGTGCCAGCAGAGAACAGGGCTATGGCTACACCTTC
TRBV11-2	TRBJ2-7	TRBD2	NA	CASSLVGGVEQYF	TGTGCCAGCAGCTTAGTGGGGGGGGTCGAGCAGTACTTC
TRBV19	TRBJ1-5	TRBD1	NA	CASSKTGGSGQPQHF	TGTGCCAGTAGTAAGACAGGGGGCTCGGGGCAGCCCCAGCATTTT
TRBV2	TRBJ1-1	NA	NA	CASISGGAKAFF	TGTGCCAGCATATCGGGGGGGGCGAAGGCTTTCTTT
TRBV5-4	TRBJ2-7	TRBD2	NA	CASSLEAGGSYEQYF	TGTGCCAGCAGCTTGGAAGCGGGAGGTTCCTACGAGCAGTACTTC
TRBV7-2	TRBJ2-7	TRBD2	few	CASSLALAGGEQYF	TGTGCCAGCAGCTTAGCGCTAGCGGGAGGTGAGCAGTACTTC
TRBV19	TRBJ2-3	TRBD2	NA	CASSIRPGLGADTQYF	TGTGCCAGTAGCATCAGACCGGGACTAGGGGCAGATACGCAGTATTTT
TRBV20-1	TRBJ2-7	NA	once	CSATQVYEQYF	TGCAGTGCTACACAGGTCTACGAGCAGTACTTC
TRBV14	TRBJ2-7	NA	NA	CASSQVAGPYEQYF	TGTGCCAGCAGCCAAGTCGCGGGGCCCTACGAGCAGTACTTC
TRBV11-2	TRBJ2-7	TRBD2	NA	CASSPVSGRMDEQYF	TGTGCCAGCAGCCCGGTTAGCGGGAGAATGGACGAGCAGTACTTC
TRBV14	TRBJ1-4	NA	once	CASSHVRGKLFF	TGTGCCAGCAGCCATGTAAGGGGGAAACTGTTTTTT
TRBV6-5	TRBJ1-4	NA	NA	CASRGGTDDNEKLFF	TGTGCCAGCAGGGGCGGGACCGATGATAATGAAAAACTGTTTTTT
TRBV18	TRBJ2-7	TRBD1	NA	CASSLSGQGDEQYF	TGTGCCAGCTCGCTATCCGGACAGGGAGACGAGCAGTACTTC
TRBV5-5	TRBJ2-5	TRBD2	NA	CASSPLGGGTEETQYF	TGTGCCAGCAGCCCTCTTGGCGGGGGGACCGAAGAGACCCAGTACTTC
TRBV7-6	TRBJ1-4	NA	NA	CASSLGREANEKLFF	TGTGCCAGCAGCTTAGGCAGGGAAGCTAATGAAAAACTGTTTTTT
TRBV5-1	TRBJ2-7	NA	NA	CASSPGHRDSYEQYF	TGCGCCAGCAGCCCGGGACATCGGGATAGTTACGAGCAGTACTTC
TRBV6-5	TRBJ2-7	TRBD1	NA	CASSLNDGTGGQYF	TGTGCCAGCAGTCTAAACGACGGGACAGGGGGCCAGTACTTC
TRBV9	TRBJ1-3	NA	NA	CASSVEGSGNTIYF	TGTGCCAGCAGCGTAGAGGGTTCTGGAAACACCATATATTTT
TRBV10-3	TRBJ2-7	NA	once	CAISEGRVPNEQYF	TGTGCCATCAGTGAAGGCCGGGTCCCCAACGAGCAGTACTTC
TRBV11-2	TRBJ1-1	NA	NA	CASIGTAEAFF	TGTGCCAGCATCGGGACTGCTGAAGCTTTCTTT
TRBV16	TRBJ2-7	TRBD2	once	CAARAGWTQRGTYEQYF	TGTGCCGCCCGGGCAGGGTGGACTCAGCGGGGGACCTACGAGCAGTACTTC
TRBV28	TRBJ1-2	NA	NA	CASKSGRRGYTF	TGTGCCAGCAAGTCAGGCCGGAGGGGCTACACCTTC
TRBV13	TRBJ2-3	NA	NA	CASSLGPADTQRTDTQYF	TGTGCCAGCAGCTTAGGCCCTGCCGACACGCAACGCACAGATACGCAGTATTTT
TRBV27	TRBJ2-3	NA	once	CASRGLPGDTQYF	TGTGCCAGCAGGGGCCTTCCAGGGGATACGCAGTATTTT
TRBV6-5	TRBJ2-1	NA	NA	CASSYSYENEQFF	TGTGCCAGCAGTTACTCGTACGAGAATGAGCAGTTCTTC
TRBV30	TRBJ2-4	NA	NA	CAWSAPGAKNIQYF	TGTGCCTGGAGTGCGCCGGGGGCCAAAAACATTCAGTACTTC
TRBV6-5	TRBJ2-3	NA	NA	CASSRWDPGFDTQYF	TGTGCCAGCAGCCGTTGGGACCCCGGATTTGATACGCAGTATTTT
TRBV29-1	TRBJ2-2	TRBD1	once	CSVGGTGNTGELFF	TGCAGCGTAGGGGGGACAGGGAACACCGGGGAGCTGTTTTTT
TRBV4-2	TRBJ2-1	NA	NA	CASSQVEARGSSYNEQFF	TGTGCCAGCAGCCAAGTAGAAGCCAGGGGAAGCTCCTACAATGAGCAGTTCTTC
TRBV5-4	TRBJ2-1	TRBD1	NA	CASSLAPDRGNNEQFF	TGTGCCAGCAGCTTGGCCCCGGACAGGGGAAACAATGAGCAGTTCTTC
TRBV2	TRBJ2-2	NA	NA	CASSRLNTGELFF	TGTGCCAGCAGCAGGTTGAACACCGGGGAGCTGTTTTTT
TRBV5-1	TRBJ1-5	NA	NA	CASSLTAGDQPQHF	TGCGCCAGCAGCTTGACGGCGGGAGATCAGCCCCAGCATTTT
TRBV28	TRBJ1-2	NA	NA	CASGLVGYTF	TGTGCCAGCGGACTGGTAGGCTACACCTTC
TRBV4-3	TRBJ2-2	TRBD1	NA	CASSQVDRGELFF	TGCGCCAGCAGCCAAGTGGACAGGGGTGAGCTGTTTTTT
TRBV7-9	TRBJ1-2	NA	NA	CASSFTHQFYGYTF	TGTGCCAGCAGCTTCACGCACCAGTTCTATGGCTACACCTTC
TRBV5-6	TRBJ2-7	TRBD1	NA	CASSLDRVTYEQYF	TGTGCCAGCAGCCTGGACAGGGTGACCTACGAGCAGTACTTC
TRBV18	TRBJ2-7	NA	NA	CASSASSPYEQYF	TGTGCCAGCTCAGCGTCGAGCCCCTACGAGCAGTACTTC
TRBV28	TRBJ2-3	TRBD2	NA	CASSQSWRGWSTDTQYF	TGTGCCAGCAGTCAAAGCTGGCGGGGGTGGAGCACAGATACGCAGTATTTT
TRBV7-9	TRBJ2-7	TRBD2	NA	CASSLASGRGSSYEQYF	TGTGCCAGCAGCTTAGCCAGCGGGAGGGGCTCCTCCTACGAGCAGTACTTC
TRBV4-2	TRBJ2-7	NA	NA	CASSRRGASTYEQYF	TGTGCCAGCAGCCGTCGGGGGGCGTCTACCTACGAGCAGTACTTC
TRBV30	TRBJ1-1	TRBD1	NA	CAWSYTGAGTEAFF	TGTGCCTGGAGTTATACAGGGGCTGGGACTGAAGCTTTCTTT
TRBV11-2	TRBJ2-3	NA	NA	CASSLGGSSTDTQYF	TGTGCCAGCAGCTTGGGAGGTTCTAGCACAGATACGCAGTATTTT
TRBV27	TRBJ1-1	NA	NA	CASSLRGRADTEAFF	TGTGCCAGCAGTTTACGCGGGAGGGCAGACACTGAAGCTTTCTTT
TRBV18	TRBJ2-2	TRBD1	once	CASSPLTGGLRGGELFF	TGTGCCAGCTCACCGTTGACAGGGGGCCTCCGGGGCGGGGAGCTGTTTTTT
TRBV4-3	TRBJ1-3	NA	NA	CASSQESRSSGNTIYF	TGCGCCAGCAGCCAAGAATCGAGGTCCTCTGGAAACACCATATATTTT
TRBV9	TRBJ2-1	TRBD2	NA	CASSSRLAGDNEQFF	TGTGCCAGCAGCTCCAGACTAGCGGGAGACAATGAGCAGTTCTTC
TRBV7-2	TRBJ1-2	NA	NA	CASTARGSNGYTF	TGTGCCAGCACCGCCCGGGGGAGCAATGGCTACACCTTC
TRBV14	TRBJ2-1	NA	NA	CASSQFQSPYNEQFF	TGTGCCAGCAGCCAATTTCAGTCGCCCTACAATGAGCAGTTCTTC
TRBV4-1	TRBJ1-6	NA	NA	CAGSITYYNSPLHF	TGCGCCGGCTCCATCACCTACTATAATTCACCCCTCCACTTT
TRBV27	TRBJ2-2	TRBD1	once	CASSPGTGFAGELFF	TGTGCCAGCAGTCCCGGGACAGGGTTCGCCGGGGAGCTGTTTTTT
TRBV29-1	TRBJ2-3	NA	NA	CSDASSTDTQYF	TGCAGTGACGCAAGCTCCACAGATACGCAGTATTTT
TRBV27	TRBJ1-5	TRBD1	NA	CASSHTGANQPQHF	TGTGCCAGCAGTCACACAGGGGCAAATCAGCCCCAGCATTTT
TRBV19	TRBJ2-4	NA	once	CASGRTPPNIQYF	TGTGCCAGCGGAAGGACCCCCCCAAACATTCAGTACTTC
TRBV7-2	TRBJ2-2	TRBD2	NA	CASSLRGLANTGELFF	TGTGCCAGCAGCTTAAGGGGACTAGCGAACACCGGGGAGCTGTTTTTT
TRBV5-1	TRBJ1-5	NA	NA	CASSYSGATNQPQHF	TGCGCCAGCAGCTATTCCGGGGCGACAAACCAGCCCCAGCATTTT
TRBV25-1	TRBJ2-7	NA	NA	CASSDYGSYEQYF	TGTGCCAGCAGTGATTACGGGTCCTACGAGCAGTACTTC
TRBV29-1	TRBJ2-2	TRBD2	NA	CSVEYIPPGGSTGELFF	TGCAGCGTTGAATATATTCCCCCGGGGGGATCCACCGGGGAGCTGTTTTTT